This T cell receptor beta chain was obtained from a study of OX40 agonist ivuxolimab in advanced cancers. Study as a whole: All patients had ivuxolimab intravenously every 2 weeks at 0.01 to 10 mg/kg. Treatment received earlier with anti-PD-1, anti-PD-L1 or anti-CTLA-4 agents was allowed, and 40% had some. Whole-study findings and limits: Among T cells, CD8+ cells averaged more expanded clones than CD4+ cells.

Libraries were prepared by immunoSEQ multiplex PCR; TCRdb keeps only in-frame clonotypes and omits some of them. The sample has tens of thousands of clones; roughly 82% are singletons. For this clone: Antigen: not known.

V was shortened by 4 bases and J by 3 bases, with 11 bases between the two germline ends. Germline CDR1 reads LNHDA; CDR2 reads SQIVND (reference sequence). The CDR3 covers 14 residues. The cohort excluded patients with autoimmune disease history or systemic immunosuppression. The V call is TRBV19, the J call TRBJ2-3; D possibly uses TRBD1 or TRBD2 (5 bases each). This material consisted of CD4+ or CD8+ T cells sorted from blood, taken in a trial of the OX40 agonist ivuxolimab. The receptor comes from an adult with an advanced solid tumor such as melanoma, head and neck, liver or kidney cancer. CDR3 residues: CASSTGPETDTQYF. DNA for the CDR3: TGTGCCAGTAGTACGGGACCCGAAACAGATACGCAGTATTTT.